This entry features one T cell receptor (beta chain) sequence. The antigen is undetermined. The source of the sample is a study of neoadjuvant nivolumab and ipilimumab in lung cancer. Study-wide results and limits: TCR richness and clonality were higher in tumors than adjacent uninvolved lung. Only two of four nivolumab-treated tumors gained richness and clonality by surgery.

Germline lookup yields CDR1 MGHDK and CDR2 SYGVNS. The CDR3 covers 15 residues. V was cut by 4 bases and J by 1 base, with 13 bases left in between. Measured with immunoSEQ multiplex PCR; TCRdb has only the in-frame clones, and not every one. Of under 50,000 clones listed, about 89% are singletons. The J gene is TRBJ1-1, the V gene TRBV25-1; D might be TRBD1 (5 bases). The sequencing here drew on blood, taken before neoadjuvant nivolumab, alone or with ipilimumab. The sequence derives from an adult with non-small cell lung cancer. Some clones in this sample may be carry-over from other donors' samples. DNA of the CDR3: TGTGCCAGCAGTGCCCCCGGGACGGGGAACACTGAAGCTTTCTTT. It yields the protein CASSAPGTGNTEAFF.